This T cell receptor (beta chain) emerged from a study of blood T cell repertoires in COVID-19. Study summary: Samples taken during acute and convalescent COVID-19 were collected in the United States, Italy and Spain. T cells, B-cell-depleted T cells, or PBMCs provided the cDNA or gDNA that served as material.

Original processing methods: From reference gene primer amplification, estimates of nucleated cell counts were derived. The data were produced by immunoSEQ multiplex PCR, yet TCRdb's version contains in-frame clones alone and is incomplete. The D gene and trimming were derived from the DNA, and the V and J assignments and clone size from that table. The sample lists approximately 300,000 clones; over 70% were seen once. V gave up 7 bases and J gave up 9 bases; unmatched junction bases: 5. The CDR3 spans 12 residues. Germline-derived CDR1 and CDR2 are SGHTS and YDEGEE. The receptor's source is a woman in her 50s with acute or convalescent COVID-19. V is TRBV5-8 and J is TRBJ2-1; 9 nucleotides match TRBD1. The sample was peripheral blood. The CDR3 nucleotides are TGTGCCAGCTCACAGGGGGCAAGTGAGCAGTTCTTC. Protein sequence: CASSQGASEQFF.